This TCR beta chain was identified in a study of cytomegalovirus exposure and HLA in healthy donors. On the study more broadly: Drawn from HLA-typed donors, roughly 87 million unique TCRs were held in an early data release.

PCR was performed using 60 Vbeta and 13 Jbeta primers. Measured with immunoSEQ multiplex PCR; TCRdb has only the in-frame clones, and not every one. The table shows 150,000 to 200,000 clones, with approximately 81% occurring only once. A note on this clone: The antigen remains unidentified. A junction end diverges from the germline sequence, so it may reflect a read error.

Germline V gene sequence: CDR1 MNHEY, CDR2 SVGAGI. This CDR3 spans 16 amino acids. General study findings and limits: Previous analysis showed most TCR beta V segments were productive about 87% or about 30% of the time. A cluster of highly shared sequence variants was likely a sequencing artifact.

The origin of this receptor is a woman aged 25 to 39 in good health and CMV-seronegative. The chain uses TRBV6-5 and TRBJ2-6, with TRBD1 as a possible D gene (5 bases). Sequences were obtained from PBMCs. The CDR3 loop reads CASSSHGEPGANGLTF. CDR3 bases: TGTGCCAGCAGTTCCCACGGAGAACCTGGGGCCAACGGCCTGACTTTC.